Following are 22 T cell receptor beta chains from one sample sequenced in a study of OX40 agonist ivuxolimab in advanced cancers. TCRdb's table, derived via immunoSEQ multiplex PCR, lists solely in-frame clones and lacks some. The repertoire consists of over 45,000 clones, with 75% to 85% occurring once and the leading ten covering 3% to 3.5%. The sequencing used CD4+ or CD8+ T cells sorted from blood, collected in a trial of the OX40 agonist ivuxolimab. These receptors were obtained from an adult with an advanced solid tumor such as melanoma, head and neck, liver or kidney cancer.

V gene TRBV5-1 combines with J gene TRBJ2-7, with 16 nucleotides matching TRBD2. Germline CDR1 reads SGHRS; CDR2 reads YFSETQ. This CDR3 spans 17 amino acids. The J segment lost 6 bases and the V segment lost 4 bases, leaving 10 bases of the junction unmatched. CDR3 DNA sequence: TGCGCCAGCAGCGGGGGACTAGCGGGAGGGCCGACAACCGAGCAGTACTTC. Translated: CASSGGLAGGPTTEQYF.

The V and J genes are TRBV6-6 and TRBJ1-6; D not resolved. The CDR3 totals 14 residues. Germline V gives CDR1 MNHNY, CDR2 SVGAGI (reference sequence). The V and J ends lost 2 bases and 3 bases respectively, with 5 bases between them. CDR3 in DNA: TGTGCCAGCAGTTACGAGCTCTATAATTCACCCCTCCACTTT. It yields the protein CASSYELYNSPLHF.

This CDR3 is CASSLAIGSSGDNEQFF. As DNA, the CDR3 is TGCGCCAGCAGCTTGGCCATCGGTTCCAGCGGCGACAATGAGCAGTTCTTC. The chain couples TRBV5-1 to TRBJ2-1, with a weak D call TRBD2 (5 bases). CDR3 size: 17 residues. The germline CDR1 and CDR2 sequences are SGHRS and YFSETQ. V dropped 0 bases and J dropped 5 bases, with 18 bases sitting between them.

The V gene is TRBV21-1, the J gene TRBJ1-5; no DNA check was done on the table's D call, TRBD1. TRBV21-1 is marked as a pseudogene. There are 20 residues in the CDR3. CDR3: CASSKDSGQRIPISNQPQHF. CDR3 nucleotides: TGTGCCAGCAGCAAAGATTCCGGACAGAGGATCCCTATTAGCAATCAGCCCCAGCATTTT.

The chain is built from TRBV6-1 and TRBJ2-1, with D hard to call. The germline CDR1 and CDR2 sequences are MNHNS and SASEGT. This CDR3 has 12 residues. The V and J ends lost 4 bases and 2 bases respectively, with 3 bases between them. CDR3 in amino acids: CASSVTYNEQFF. The DNA for the CDR3 is TGTGCCAGCAGTGTAACCTACAATGAGCAGTTCTTC.

The chain joins TRBV7-2 to TRBJ2-1; possibly TRBD2 for D (5 bases). V was clipped by 5 bases and J by 10 bases, with 12 bases between them. CDR1 is SGHTA, CDR2 FQGNSA, per germline. CDR3 length equals 12 residues. The CDR3 protein is CASSQTLAEQFF. The CDR3 DNA sequence: TGTGCCAGCAGCCAGACCCTAGCAGAGCAGTTCTTC.

This clone was seen a handful of times. This rearrangement joins TRBV27 to TRBJ2-5; weak D call: TRBD1 (6 bases). CDR3 size: 14 residues. V was trimmed by 2 bases and J by 5 bases, leaving 12 bases between them. Germline V gives CDR1 MNHEY, CDR2 SMNVEV (reference sequence). CDR3 DNA sequence: TGTGCCAGCAGTTTAGTCCTAGGGGGTGAGACCCAGTACTTC. Translation gives CASSLVLGGETQYF.

This chain joins TRBV6-6 and TRBJ2-7; 8 bases are a match to TRBD2. The V and J ends lost 9 bases and 5 bases, in that order; junction bases with no gene match: 12. Germline assignment: CDR1 MNHNY and CDR2 SVGAGI (reference sequence). There are 14 residues in the CDR3. The CDR3 region has the DNA TGTGCCAGTACTCAGAGCGGGAGTATCAACGAGCAGTACTTC. Its protein is CASTQSGSINEQYF.

The chain is built from TRBV6-1 and TRBJ2-7, with a possible D match to TRBD2 (6 bases). Trimming took off 3 bases at V and 2 bases at J, with 20 bases between the two ends. Germline CDR1 is MNHNS and CDR2 is SASEGT. The CDR3 is 17 amino acids. In nucleotides, the CDR3 is TGTGCCAGCAGTGATCGGGGACTTCTCGGTAACCCCTACGAGCAGTACTTC. This gives the protein CASSDRGLLGNPYEQYF.

The chain is built from TRBV29-1 and TRBJ2-7; 9 bases match TRBD1. Germline CDR1 reads SQVTM; CDR2 reads ANQGSEA. J was trimmed by 0 bases and V by 7 bases; bases with no gene match: 7. The CDR3 has 14 residues. CDR3 coding DNA: TGCAGCGCCGAAAACAGGGGGCTCTCCTACGAGCAGTACTTC. It is translated as CSAENRGLSYEQYF.

The J gene is TRBJ1-1, the V gene TRBV18; possible D gene TRBD1, 5 bases. Germline lookup yields CDR1 KGHSH and CDR2 LQKENI. The CDR3 has 14 residues. Trimming removed 2 bases at V and 1 base at J, with 8 bases between. CDR3 nucleotides: TGTGCCAGCTCACCAGGGGCGGGGAACACTGAAGCTTTCTTT. Its translation is CASSPGAGNTEAFF.

The V gene is TRBV18, the J gene TRBJ2-3; 16 bases match TRBD2. Germline lookup yields CDR1 KGHSH and CDR2 LQKENI. CDR3 length: 17 residues. V lost 3 bases, J lost 4 bases, and 4 bases stayed unmatched. The CDR3 reads CASSPGLAGGPSDTQYF. The CDR3 DNA reads TGTGCCAGCTCACCGGGACTAGCGGGAGGGCCGTCAGATACGCAGTATTTT.

This clone showed up just once. The rearrangement joins TRBV18 to TRBJ2-1; D perhaps matches TRBD1 (5 bases). V was trimmed by 2 bases and J by 12 bases, leaving 17 bases between them. The CDR3 runs to 14 residues. CDR1 and CDR2 from the germline V gene are KGHSH and LQKENI. CDR3 sequence: CASSPSQGLSSQFF. The CDR3 DNA reads TGTGCCAGCTCACCATCGCAGGGTCTTTCGTCGCAGTTCTTC.

The V call is TRBV5-1, the J call TRBJ1-1, with TRBD1 identical over 8 bases. The germline V gene encodes CDR1 SGHRS and CDR2 YFSETQ. Trimming removed 4 bases from V and 1 base from J; junction bases left unmatched: 6. This CDR3 contains 15 residues. The CDR3 DNA reads as TGCGCCAGCAGCGCGATAGACAGGGGGAACACTGAAGCTTTCTTT. This codes for CASSAIDRGNTEAFF.

This chain connects TRBV19 to TRBJ2-6; no reliable D call. Germline loops: CDR1 LNHDA, CDR2 SQIVND (reference sequence). The CDR3 is 17 amino acids. Trimming pared 5 bases from V and 4 bases from J, leaving 18 bases between. CDR3 amino acids: CASSPIARVEGANVLTF. CDR3 sequence (DNA): TGTGCCAGTAGTCCCATAGCTAGGGTGGAAGGGGCCAACGTCCTGACTTTC.

The chain recombines TRBV28 with TRBJ1-5, with a possible D match to TRBD1 (5 bases). V dropped 5 bases and J dropped 6 bases, with 11 bases sitting between them. Germline CDR1 reads MDHEN; CDR2 reads SYDVKM. The CDR3 runs to 13 residues. The CDR3 sequence: CASSPPGFQPQHF. The CDR3, as DNA: TGTGCCAGCAGTCCCCCAGGGTTTCAGCCCCAGCATTTT.

J is TRBJ1-2 and V is TRBV11-1, with D possibly being TRBD1 (5 bases). The CDR3 runs 13 residues. The ends were cut back, 5 bases at V and 6 bases at J, with 13 bases in the middle. CDR1 SGHAT and CDR2 FQDESV come from the germline V gene (reference sequence). CDR3 loop: CASSQTGTDGYTF. CDR3 bases: TGTGCCAGCAGCCAAACCGGGACCGATGGCTACACCTTC.

This chain connects TRBV5-1 to TRBJ1-1; TRBD1 matches at 11 bases. The CDR3 length is 17 residues. Losses at the gene ends were 1 base for V and 0 bases for J; bases not matched to a gene: 5. The germline V gene encodes CDR1 SGHRS and CDR2 YFSETQ. DNA of the CDR3: TGCGCCAGCAGCTTGAGCTGGACAGGGGGCTTGAACACTGAAGCTTTCTTT. It is translated as CASSLSWTGGLNTEAFF.

The chain is built from TRBV5-5 and TRBJ1-1, with no clear D. CDR3 length: 14 amino acids. CDR1 is SGHKS and CDR2 is YYEKEE in the germline V gene (reference sequence). V was clipped by 2 bases and J by 0 bases, with 8 bases between them. The DNA for the CDR3 is TGTGCCAGCAGCTTTAACTCCTTGAACACTGAAGCTTTCTTT. This translates into CASSFNSLNTEAFF.

The V call is TRBV19, the J call TRBJ1-1; 8 positions match TRBD1. The V and J ends lost 1 base and 4 bases, in that order; junction bases with no gene match: 2. CDR3 size: 14 residues. Per germline, CDR1 LNHDA and CDR2 SQIVND (reference sequence). The CDR3 region is CASSIGTGSTEAFF. For the CDR3, the DNA is TGTGCCAGTAGTATAGGGACAGGGAGCACTGAAGCTTTCTTT. Looking up the rest from reference TRBV19 and TRBJ1-1 gives the full variable domain: DGGITQSPKYLFRKEGQNVTLSCEQNLNHDAMYWYRQDPGQGLRLIYYSQIVNDFQKGDIAEGYSVSREKKESFPLTVTSAQKNPTAFYLCASSIGTGSTEAFFGQGTRLTVV.

The chain is built from TRBV18 and TRBJ2-3; unclear D gene. Trimming took 0 bases from V and 1 from J, leaving 5 bases between them. The CDR3 is 14 residues long. CDR1 is KGHSH and CDR2 is LQKENI in the germline V gene. The CDR3 loop is CASSPPSGTDTQYF. For the CDR3, the DNA is TGTGCCAGCTCACCACCTAGTGGCACAGATACGCAGTATTTT.

V gene TRBV7-2 combines with J gene TRBJ2-1; D call uncertain. Germline CDR1 and CDR2: SGHTA and FQGNSA. This CDR3 is built from 11 residues. V was clipped by 1 base and J by 9 bases, with 4 bases between them. The CDR3 loop is CASSLEGEQFF. The CDR3 DNA reads TGTGCCAGCAGCTTAGAGGGTGAGCAGTTCTTC.